This is a list of T cell receptor beta chains from one sample in a study of T cell repertoires in cytomegalovirus infection. TCRdb reprocessed the reads with MiXCR, giving one entry per CDR3 protein. The repertoire holds about a million distinct CDR3 sequences, with approximately 32% as singletons. No antigen is known for these receptors. The material was cultured CD8+ T cells from PBMCs, obtained from culture after CMV antigen stimulation. The receptors derive from a human donor in good health (CMV status not recorded). Some clones in this sample may be carry-over from other donors' samples. The CDR3 runs from the conserved cysteine through the conserved F or W. A D gene is named only where the DNA matches it firmly. For some rows the clone size is stated as once, few or many, or as a class when expanded; others skip it.

d_gene,len,abundance,j_gene,v_gene,CDR3nt,CDR3aa
.,15,.,TRBJ2-3,TRBV4-3,TGCGCCAGCAGCCAAGAGGACGGGAGCACAGATACGCAGTATTTT,CASSQEDGSTDTQYF
.,13,few,TRBJ1-1,TRBV6-2/TRBV6-3,TGTGCCAGCAGTTTACCCTGGGGGACTGAAGCTTTCTTT,CASSLPWGTEAFF
.,14,many,TRBJ2-3,TRBV6-5,TGTGCCAGCAGTTACGGAGGGGGAACAGATACGCAGTATTTT,CASSYGGGTDTQYF
TRBD2,16,.,TRBJ2-2,TRBV6-1,TGTGCCAGCTTGGCCGCGGGGGGCTTTAACACCGGGGAGCTGTTTTTT,CASLAAGGFNTGELFF
TRBD2,16,.,TRBJ2-3,TRBV27,TGTGCCAGCAGTTCCACGTCAGCGGGGCCCACAGATACGCAGTATTTT,CASSSTSAGPTDTQYF
.,17,.,TRBJ2-1,TRBV4-3,TGCGCCAGCAGCCAAGCACTAGGGGGGAGCTCCTACAATGAGCAGTTCTTC,CASSQALGGSSYNEQFF
.,12,.,TRBJ2-1,TRBV7-6,TGTGCCAGCAGCTTATACGGGGGGCAGCAGTTCTTC,CASSLYGGQQFF
.,18,many,TRBJ1-4,TRBV27,TGTGCCAGCAGTCTTGGGAAGTTCCTGGAGTCAACTAATGAAAAACTGTTTTTT,CASSLGKFLESTNEKLFF
.,13,few,TRBJ1-1,TRBV6-1,TGTGCCAGCAGGGATATGACGAACACTGAAGCTTTCTTT,CASRDMTNTEAFF
.,20,.,TRBJ2-4,TRBV15,TGTGCCACCAGCAGAGATTTTTCCCTCGCGGCACAGGAGGCCAAAAACATTCAGTACTTC,CATSRDFSLAAQEAKNIQYF
TRBD1,16,many,TRBJ1-5,TRBV6-6,TGTGCCAGCACTCGTCGGACAGGGGGTGGTGATCAGCCCCAGCATTTT,CASTRRTGGGDQPQHF
.,14,.,TRBJ1-2,TRBV24-1,TGTGCCACCAGTGACCGCGACGTATATAGAGGCTACACCTTC,CATSDRDVYRGYTF
TRBD1,17,.,TRBJ2-3,TRBV27,TGTGCCAGCAGTAATGTCGGGACAGGGGGTTTCGCAGATACGCAGTATTTT,CASSNVGTGGFADTQYF
TRBD2,16,few,TRBJ2-1,TRBV5-4,TGTGCCAGCAGCCCTCGCGGTAGCGGGGGGGCTCATGAGCAGTTCTTC,CASSPRGSGGAHEQFF
.,12,many,TRBJ2-1,TRBV7-2,TGTGCCAGCAGTCACGCCTACAATGAGCAGTTCTTC,CASSHAYNEQFF
.,13,many,TRBJ1-3,TRBV6-5,TGTGCCAGCAGTTACATCTCTGGAAACACCATATATTTT,CASSYISGNTIYF
TRBD1,14,few,TRBJ2-5,TRBV19,TGTGCCAGTAGTACGACAGGGGGCCTTGAGACCCAGTACTTC,CASSTTGGLETQYF
.,15,.,TRBJ1-2,TRBV7-1,TGTGCCAGCAGCCCCCCTGCGATAGCTAACTATGGCTACACCTTC,CASSPPAIANYGYTF
.,15,.,TRBJ2-1,TRBV7-9,TGTGCCAGCAGCATACGGGGGCTGGAGTGGGATGAGCAGTTCTTC,CASSIRGLEWDEQFF
.,13,many,TRBJ2-1,TRBV7-9,TGTGCCAGCAGCTTAGTTGGAGTTAATGAGCAGTTCTTC,CASSLVGVNEQFF
TRBD2,16,many,TRBJ2-7,TRBV11-1,TGTGCCAGCAGTCGGACTAGCGGGGGCCCCTTCGACGAGCAGTACTTC,CASSRTSGGPFDEQYF
TRBD1,15,few,TRBJ1-1,TRBV6-5,TGTGCCAGCAGCAGATCGACTACAGGGGTTACTGAAGCTTTCTTT,CASSRSTTGVTEAFF
.,15,.,TRBJ2-5,TRBV11-2,TGTGCCAGCAGCTCCCGCCCGGGTCGGCAAGAGACCCAGTACTTC,CASSSRPGRQETQYF
TRBD2,14,.,TRBJ2-3,TRBV19,TGTGCCACCAAAGGACTAGGTTCGACAGATACGCAGTATTTT,CATKGLGSTDTQYF
.,20,.,TRBJ1-3,TRBV11-2,TGTGCCAGCAGCTTTTGGACCTCACCGTGGACAGACAGCTCTGGAAACACCATATATTTT,CASSFWTSPWTDSSGNTIYF
TRBD1,15,many,TRBJ1-5,TRBV5-8,TGTGCCAGCAGCTATCGGGACAGGGGCAATCAGCCCCAGCATTTT,CASSYRDRGNQPQHF
.,12,.,TRBJ1-1,TRBV9,TGTGCCAGCAGCGGAGCCGGCCCTGAAGCTTTCTTT,CASSGAGPEAFF
.,16,.,TRBJ1-4,TRBV18,TGTGCCAGCTCCCGGCCGGACGGAGGCTGGGGAGAAAAACTGTTTTTT,CASSRPDGGWGEKLFF
.,16,.,TRBJ2-2,TRBV29-1,TGCAGCGTTGAGACCGGGACATCAGCGAACACCGGGGAGCTGTTTTTT,CSVETGTSANTGELFF
.,13,few,TRBJ1-1,TRBV6-5,TGTGCCAGCAGTTACAGGGGGATGACTGAAGCTTTCTTT,CASSYRGMTEAFF
TRBD1,16,few,TRBJ1-5,TRBV19,TGTGCCAGTAGTATAGATGGACAGGGGGGAGATCAGCCCCAGCATTTT,CASSIDGQGGDQPQHF
.,14,few,TRBJ1-2,TRBV10-3,TGTGCCATCAGTGTGGCGGAGGGATTCTATGGCTACACCTTC,CAISVAEGFYGYTF
TRBD2,15,many,TRBJ2-1,TRBV4-3,TGCGCCAGCAGCCCGACTAGCGGAACCTACAATGAGCAGTTCTTC,CASSPTSGTYNEQFF
.,16,few,TRBJ1-5,TRBV6-1,TGTGCCAGCAGTGAGCCCCTGGGGTTGCGCAATCAGCCCCAGCATTTT,CASSEPLGLRNQPQHF
.,15,.,TRBJ2-6,TRBV7-6,TGTGCCAGCAGACCTGAGCGGTCTGGGGCCAACGTCCTGACTTTC,CASRPERSGANVLTF
.,16,few,TRBJ2-3,TRBV7-2,TGTGCCAGCAGCTTGAATGCGTACCCAGGCACAGATACGCAGTATTTT,CASSLNAYPGTDTQYF
.,14,few,TRBJ1-2,TRBV2,TGTGCCAGCAAAACGACAGGTGAAAACTATGGCTACACCTTC,CASKTTGENYGYTF
.,15,.,TRBJ2-3,TRBV5-1,TGCGCCAGCAGCTGGACGGAGCGGGCCGGGGATACGCAGTATTTT,CASSWTERAGDTQYF
.,13,many,TRBJ1-5,TRBV23-1,TGCGCCAGCAGGAAACAGGTGCCTCAGCCCCAGCATTTT,CASRKQVPQPQHF
.,11,many,TRBJ2-1,TRBV4-1,TGCGCCAGCAGAAACGACAGGTCTAAGTTCTTC,CASRNDRSKFF
.,13,few,TRBJ1-1,TRBV6-5,TGTGCCAGCAGATTTGACATTAGGAGTGAAGCTTTCTTT,CASRFDIRSEAFF